The rows below give T cell receptor beta chains drawn from one sample of a study of T cells in Graves' hyperthyroidism and ophthalmopathy. TCRdb re-derived calls from the multiplex PCR reads in MiXCR, one entry per CDR3 protein. The sample shows approximately 870,000 distinct CDR3 sequences, 38% of them seen only once. The sample taken for sequencing was blood. The source is a man between 18 and 29 years old with Graves' hyperthyroidism. The CDR3 runs from the conserved cysteine through the conserved F or W. A D gene is named only where the DNA matches it firmly. The size entry is marked missing in some rows and otherwise reads once, few, many or a size class.

D: .; V: TRBV15; size: once; J: TRBJ1-4; DNA: TGTGCCACCAGCAGCCGTAACACGGATGAAAAACTGTTTTTT; CDR3: CATSSRNTDEKLFF
D: TRBD2; V: TRBV29-1; size: .; J: TRBJ2-5; DNA: TGCAGCGTCCGGGGGACGGGGGGTCGTGGGGAGGCCCAGTACTTC; CDR3: CSVRGTGGRGEAQYF
D: .; V: TRBV12-3/TRBV12-4; size: few; J: TRBJ2-7; DNA: TGTGCCAGCAGTCCCTTCGTCCAGGGCACCTACGAGCAGTACTTC; CDR3: CASSPFVQGTYEQYF
D: .; V: TRBV7-6; size: many; J: TRBJ2-7; DNA: TGTGCCAGCAGCTTAGGATGGGGTACCCACGAGCAGTACTTC; CDR3: CASSLGWGTHEQYF
D: .; V: TRBV25-1; size: .; J: TRBJ1-2; DNA: TGTGCTACTTACGACGGGAACTATGGCTACACCTTC; CDR3: CATYDGNYGYTF
D: TRBD1; V: TRBV20-1; size: .; J: TRBJ2-5; DNA: TGCAGTGCACCCTGGACAGGGATGGATTTGGAGACCCAGTACTTC; CDR3: CSAPWTGMDLETQYF
D: .; V: TRBV20-1; size: .; J: TRBJ2-2; DNA: TGCAGTGCTAGCGATGACAGGTCCTCGAACACCGGGGAGCTGTTTTTT; CDR3: CSASDDRSSNTGELFF
D: .; V: TRBV7-2; size: .; J: TRBJ1-1; DNA: TGTGCCAGCAGCTCAGTCGCGGGACAAGAAGAGGCTTTCTTT; CDR3: CASSSVAGQEEAFF
D: .; V: TRBV12-3/TRBV12-4; size: .; J: TRBJ1-5; DNA: TGTGCCAGCAGTCGGGGGGTGCGGCCTAATCAGCCCCAGCATTTT; CDR3: CASSRGVRPNQPQHF
D: TRBD2; V: TRBV11-2; size: .; J: TRBJ2-7; DNA: TGTGCCAGCAGCTTAGGCGGGGGGGGGGACAACGAGCAGTACTTC; CDR3: CASSLGGGGDNEQYF
D: .; V: TRBV19; size: many; J: TRBJ2-2; DNA: TGTGCCGCGCGGGACACCGGGGAGCTGTTTTTT; CDR3: CAARDTGELFF
D: .; V: TRBV5-1; size: .; J: TRBJ1-1; DNA: TGCGCCAGCAGCTCCCCCTCCGACGGACTCGTGAACACTGAAGCTTTCTTT; CDR3: CASSSPSDGLVNTEAFF
D: .; V: TRBV7-3; size: few; J: TRBJ1-3; DNA: TGCGCCAGCAGCCACCGCGTCCCCTCTGGAAACACCATATATTTT; CDR3: CASSHRVPSGNTIYF